The present T cell receptor (beta chain) was sequenced within a study of blood T cells in healthy people across ages. Study-wide findings and caveats: CMV status of donors was unknown, possibly confounding expanded clonotype changes.

For the second PCR, which ran for about 6 to 12 cycles, a sample-barcoded 5' primer and a J-beta primer mix were used. TCRdb analysed the 5' RACE reads with MiXCR anew, one entry per CDR3 protein. The sample carries hundreds of thousands of distinct CDR3 sequences, roughly three fifths recorded once. As regards this clonotype: Its antigen is currently unknown.

Source material: blood. The clonotype originates from a man between 35 and 55 years old in good health.

CDR3 amino acids: CSASGGALVGTQYF. The CDR3 bases are TGCAGTGCTAGCGGGGGGGCCCTCGTAGGGACCCAGTACTTC. The chain is built from TRBV20-1 and TRBJ2-5; 8 nucleotides match TRBD2. Trimming cost V 3 bases and J 7 bases; bases outside gene matches: 10. The CDR3 spans 14 residues. Germline assignment: CDR1 DFQATT and CDR2 SNEGSKA (reference sequence).